This T cell receptor (beta chain) appears in the sequencing data of a study of technical replicates of blood from a few donors. Profiling relied on immunoSEQ multiplex PCR, and the TCRdb table lists in-frame clones only, not all of them. Here the sample spans approximately 79,000 clones, over 90% being singletons. This sequence was found in a human donor in good health. Sequencing was performed on T cells isolated from PBMCs.

CDR3 in amino acids: CASSLGGTPSYEQYF. DNA of the CDR3: TGTGCCAGCAGCTTGGGGGGGACACCATCTTACGAGCAGTACTTC. The V and J genes are TRBV13 and TRBJ2-7; the D gene is possibly TRBD2 (7 bases). Germline V gene data show CDR1 as PRHDT and CDR2 as FYEKMQ (reference sequence). V lost 3 bases, J lost 4 bases, and 16 bases lay in between. The CDR3 contains 15 residues.